This T cell receptor beta chain was recovered during a study of T cells after yellow fever vaccination. This clonotype turned up a few times. TCRdb redid the calling of the 5' RACE reads with MiXCR, one entry per CDR3 protein. This repertoire shows hundreds of thousands of distinct CDR3 sequences, approximately 13% found once; its top ten account for under 15%. Germline loops: CDR1 DFQATT, CDR2 SNEGSKA (reference sequence). V shed 6 bases and J 9 bases; nucleotides not matched to a gene: 17. This CDR3 is 15 amino acids long. The TCR comes from a man aged 25-45 years who received the YFV17D yellow fever vaccine. The V and J genes are TRBV20-1 and TRBJ2-4, with 7 bases matching TRBD2. The source material was PBMCs, sampled on the day of the yellow fever booster vaccination. CDR3 region: CSASLAEAPKGIQYF. DNA for the CDR3: TGCAGTGCAAGTCTAGCGGAAGCCCCGAAGGGCATTCAGTACTTC.